This T cell receptor (beta chain) was observed in a study of shared clonotypes between healthy human individuals. The CDR3 covers 11 residues. The V end was cut by 5 bases, the J end by 7 bases, with 10 bases between. The V gene's germline CDR1 is DFQATT and CDR2 SNEGSKA (reference sequence). Sequencing was performed with immunoSEQ multiplex PCR; in TCRdb, only in-frame clones are kept and a portion is missing. The sample lists around 2.5 million clones, roughly 93% occurring once. V usage is TRBV20-1 and J usage is TRBJ2-3, with D possibly TRBD2 on 5 matching bases. The clonotype comes from a man younger than 35 in good health. Some clones in this sample may be carry-over from other donors' samples. The specimen was naive CD4+ T cells from PBMCs. Sample subset: CD45RA+ positively selected. The CDR3 loop is CSAPIAYTQYF. Here the CDR3 DNA reads TGCAGTGCTCCTATAGCGTATACGCAGTATTTT.